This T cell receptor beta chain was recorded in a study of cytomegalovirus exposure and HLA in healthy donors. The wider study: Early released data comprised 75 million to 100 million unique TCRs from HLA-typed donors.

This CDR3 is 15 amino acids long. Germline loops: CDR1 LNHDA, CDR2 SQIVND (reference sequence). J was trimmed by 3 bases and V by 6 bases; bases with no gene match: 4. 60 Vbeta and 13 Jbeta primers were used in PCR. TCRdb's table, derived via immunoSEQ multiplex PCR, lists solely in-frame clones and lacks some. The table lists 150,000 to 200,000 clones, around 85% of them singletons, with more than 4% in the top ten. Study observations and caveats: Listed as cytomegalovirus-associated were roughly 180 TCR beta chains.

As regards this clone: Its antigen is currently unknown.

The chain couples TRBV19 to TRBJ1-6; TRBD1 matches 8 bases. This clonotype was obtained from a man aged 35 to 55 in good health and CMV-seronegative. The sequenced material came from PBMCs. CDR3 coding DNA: TGTGCCAGTAGCCCAGACAGGGGCTATAATTCACCCCTCCACTTT. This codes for CASSPDRGYNSPLHF.